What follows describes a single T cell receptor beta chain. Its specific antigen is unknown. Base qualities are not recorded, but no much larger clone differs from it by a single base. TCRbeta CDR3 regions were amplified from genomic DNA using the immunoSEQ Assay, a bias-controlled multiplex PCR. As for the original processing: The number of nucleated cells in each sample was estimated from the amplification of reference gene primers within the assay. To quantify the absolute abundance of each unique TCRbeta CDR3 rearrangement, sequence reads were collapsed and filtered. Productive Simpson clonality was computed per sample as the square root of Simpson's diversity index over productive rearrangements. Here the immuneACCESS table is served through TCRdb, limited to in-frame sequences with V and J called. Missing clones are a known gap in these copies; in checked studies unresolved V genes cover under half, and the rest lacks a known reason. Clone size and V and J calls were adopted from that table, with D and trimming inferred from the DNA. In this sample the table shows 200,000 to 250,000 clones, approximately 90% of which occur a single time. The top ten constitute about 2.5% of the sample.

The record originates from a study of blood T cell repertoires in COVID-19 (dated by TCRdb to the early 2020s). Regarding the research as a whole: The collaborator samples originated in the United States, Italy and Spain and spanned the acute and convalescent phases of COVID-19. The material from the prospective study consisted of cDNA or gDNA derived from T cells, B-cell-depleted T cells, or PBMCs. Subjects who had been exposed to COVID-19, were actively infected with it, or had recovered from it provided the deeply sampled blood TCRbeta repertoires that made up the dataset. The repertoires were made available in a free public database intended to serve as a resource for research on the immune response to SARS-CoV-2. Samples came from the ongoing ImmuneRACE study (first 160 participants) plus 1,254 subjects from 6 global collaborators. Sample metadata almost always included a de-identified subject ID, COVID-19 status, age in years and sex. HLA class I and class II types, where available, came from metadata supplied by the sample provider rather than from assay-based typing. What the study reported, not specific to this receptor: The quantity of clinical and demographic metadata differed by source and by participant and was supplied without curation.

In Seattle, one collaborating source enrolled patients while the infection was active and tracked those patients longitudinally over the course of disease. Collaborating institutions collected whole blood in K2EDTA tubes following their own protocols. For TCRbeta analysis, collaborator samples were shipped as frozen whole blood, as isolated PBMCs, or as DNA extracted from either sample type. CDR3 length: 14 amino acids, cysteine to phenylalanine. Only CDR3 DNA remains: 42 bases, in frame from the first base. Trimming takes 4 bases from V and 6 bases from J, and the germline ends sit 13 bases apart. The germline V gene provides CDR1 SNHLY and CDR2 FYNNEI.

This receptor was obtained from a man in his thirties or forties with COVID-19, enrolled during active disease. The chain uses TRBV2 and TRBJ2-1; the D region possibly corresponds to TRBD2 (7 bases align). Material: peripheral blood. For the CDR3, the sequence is CASSAEGGGNEQFF. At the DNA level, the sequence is TGTGCCAGCAGTGCCGAGGGAGGGGGCAATGAGCAGTTCTTC.